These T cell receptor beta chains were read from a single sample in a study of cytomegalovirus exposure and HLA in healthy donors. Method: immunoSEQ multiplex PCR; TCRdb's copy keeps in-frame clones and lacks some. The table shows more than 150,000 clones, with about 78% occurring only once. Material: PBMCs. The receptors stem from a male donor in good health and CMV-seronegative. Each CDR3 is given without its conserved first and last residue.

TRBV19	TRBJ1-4	ASSASQTMNEKLF
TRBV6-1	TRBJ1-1	ASSEQGTGTEAF
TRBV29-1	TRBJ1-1	SAITGTFEAF
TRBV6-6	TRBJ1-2	ASSYVRTGGSYGYT
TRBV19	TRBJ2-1	ASSMEGGNEQF
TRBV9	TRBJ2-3	ASSLTGDYTDTQY
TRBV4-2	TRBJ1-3	ASSQDSGQYSGNTIY
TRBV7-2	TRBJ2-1	ASSLVGGGSNGYNEQF
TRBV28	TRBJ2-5	ASRAGLDGTQY
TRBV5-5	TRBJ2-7	ASSLVPGDFYEQY
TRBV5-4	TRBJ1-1	ASSFRGRTEAF
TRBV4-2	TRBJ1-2	ASSQNPDNRFFYYGYT
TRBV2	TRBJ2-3	ASSDPQGQVDTQY
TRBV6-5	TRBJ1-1	ASSLWDRTEAF
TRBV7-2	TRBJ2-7	ASSRDRASYEQY
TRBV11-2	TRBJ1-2	ASSLDGGAGFWGYT